This TCR beta chain is from a study of T cell responses to AZD1222 COVID-19 vaccine. Study-level findings and limits: Donors skewed white British and female; clonal diversity was possibly underestimated. Nearly half of unique spike-specific TCRs reportedly avoided B.1.351 and B.1.1.7 mutated regions. Repertoire collection took place solely once the T cell response had peaked. The study found vaccine-associated CD4 TCRs spanning spike, dominant at 160-218 and 743-854.

Sequenced by immunoSEQ multiplex PCR; TCRdb stores in-frame clones only, minus some. The table lists some 100,000 clones, roughly 91% of them singletons. The V gene's germline CDR1 is SGHDT and CDR2 YYEEEE. Trimming took off 0 bases at V and 7 bases at J, with 11 bases between the two ends. The length of the CDR3 is 15 residues. With respect to this clone: Its antigen is unidentified.

This TCR was recovered from an adult who received the AZD1222 COVID-19 vaccine. This specimen was peripheral blood, taken 28 days after the second AZD1222 dose. The J gene is TRBJ1-6, the V gene TRBV5-6; D possibly corresponds to TRBD1 (5 bases). The CDR3 is CASSLVGQPNSPLHF. The DNA of the CDR3 is TGTGCCAGCAGCTTGGTGGGGCAGCCGAATTCACCCCTCCACTTT.